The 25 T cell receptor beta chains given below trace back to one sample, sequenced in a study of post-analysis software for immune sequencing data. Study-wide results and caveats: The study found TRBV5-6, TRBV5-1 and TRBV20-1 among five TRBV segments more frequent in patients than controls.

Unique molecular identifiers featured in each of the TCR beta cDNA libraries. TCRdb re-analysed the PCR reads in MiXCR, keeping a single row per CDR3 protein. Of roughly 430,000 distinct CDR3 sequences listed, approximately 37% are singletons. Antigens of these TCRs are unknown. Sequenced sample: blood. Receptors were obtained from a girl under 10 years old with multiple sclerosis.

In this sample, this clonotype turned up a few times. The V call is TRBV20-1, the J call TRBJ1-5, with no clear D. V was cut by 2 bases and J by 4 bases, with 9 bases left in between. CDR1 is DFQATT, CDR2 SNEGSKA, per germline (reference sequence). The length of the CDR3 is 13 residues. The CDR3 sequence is CSARSNINQPQHF. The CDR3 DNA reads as TGCAGTGCTAGAAGCAACATTAATCAGCCCCAGCATTTT.

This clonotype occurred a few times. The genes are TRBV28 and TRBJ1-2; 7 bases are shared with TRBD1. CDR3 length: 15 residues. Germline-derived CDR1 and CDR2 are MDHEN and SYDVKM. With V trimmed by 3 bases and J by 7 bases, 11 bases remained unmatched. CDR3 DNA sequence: TGTGCCAGCAGTTTCGCTAGAGGGGGCCCTCTTGGCTACACCTTC. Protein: CASSFARGGPLGYTF.

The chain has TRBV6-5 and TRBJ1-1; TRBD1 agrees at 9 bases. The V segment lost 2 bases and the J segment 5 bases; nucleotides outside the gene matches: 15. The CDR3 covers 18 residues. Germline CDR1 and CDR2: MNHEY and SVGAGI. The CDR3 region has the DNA TGTGCCAGCAGTTACCCACCGAGGGACAGGGTATGGGATACTGAAGCTTTCTTT. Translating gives CASSYPPRDRVWDTEAFF.

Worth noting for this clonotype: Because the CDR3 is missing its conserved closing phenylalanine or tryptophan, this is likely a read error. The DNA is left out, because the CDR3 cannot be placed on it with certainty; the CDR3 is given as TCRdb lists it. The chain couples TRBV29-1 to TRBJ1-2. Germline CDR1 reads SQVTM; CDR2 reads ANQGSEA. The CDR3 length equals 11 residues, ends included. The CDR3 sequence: CSGAALYGYTC.

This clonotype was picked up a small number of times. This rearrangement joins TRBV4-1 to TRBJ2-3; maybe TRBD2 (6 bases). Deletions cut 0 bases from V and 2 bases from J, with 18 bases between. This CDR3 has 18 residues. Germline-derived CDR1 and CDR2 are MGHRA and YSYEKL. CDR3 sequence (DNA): TGCGCCAGCAGCCAAGACGGTTTATCCGGGAGATCCACAGATACGCAGTATTTT. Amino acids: CASSQDGLSGRSTDTQYF.

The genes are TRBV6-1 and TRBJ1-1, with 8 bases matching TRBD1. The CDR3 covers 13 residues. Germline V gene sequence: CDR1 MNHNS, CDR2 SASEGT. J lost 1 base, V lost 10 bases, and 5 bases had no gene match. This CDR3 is CATQGARNTEAFF. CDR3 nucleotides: TGTGCCACCCAGGGGGCAAGGAACACTGAAGCTTTCTTT.

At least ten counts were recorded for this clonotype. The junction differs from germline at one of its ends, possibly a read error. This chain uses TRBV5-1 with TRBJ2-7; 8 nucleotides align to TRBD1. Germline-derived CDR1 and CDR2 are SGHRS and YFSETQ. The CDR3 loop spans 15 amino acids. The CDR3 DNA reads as TGTGCCAGCAGTTTAGGGACAGGCCTTTCCTACGAGCAGTACTTC. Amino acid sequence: CASSLGTGLSYEQYF.

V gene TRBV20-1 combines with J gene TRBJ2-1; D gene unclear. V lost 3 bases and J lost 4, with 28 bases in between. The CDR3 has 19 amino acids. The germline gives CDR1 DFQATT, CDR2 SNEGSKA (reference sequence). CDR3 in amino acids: CSASSRKGVVLISYNEQFF. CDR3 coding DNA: TGCAGTGCTAGCAGTAGAAAAGGAGTAGTTTTAATTTCGTACAATGAGCAGTTCTTC.

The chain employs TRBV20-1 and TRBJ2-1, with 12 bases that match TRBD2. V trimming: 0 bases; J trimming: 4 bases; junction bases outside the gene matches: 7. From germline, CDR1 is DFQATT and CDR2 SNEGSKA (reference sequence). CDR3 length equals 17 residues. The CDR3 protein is CSARDHLAGGIYNEQFF. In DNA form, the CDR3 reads TGCAGTGCTAGAGATCACCTAGCGGGGGGGATATACAATGAGCAGTTCTTC.

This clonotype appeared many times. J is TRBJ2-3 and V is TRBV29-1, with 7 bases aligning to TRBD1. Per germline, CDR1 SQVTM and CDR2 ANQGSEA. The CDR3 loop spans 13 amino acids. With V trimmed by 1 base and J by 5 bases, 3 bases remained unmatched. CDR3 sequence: CSVEASGGDTQYF. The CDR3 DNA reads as TGCAGCGTTGAAGCATCAGGGGGAGATACGCAGTATTTT.

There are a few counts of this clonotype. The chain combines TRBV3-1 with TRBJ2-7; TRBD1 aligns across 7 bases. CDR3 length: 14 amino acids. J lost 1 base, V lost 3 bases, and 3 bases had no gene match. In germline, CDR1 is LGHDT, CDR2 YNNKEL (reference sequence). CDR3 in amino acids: CASSQRDRSYEQYF. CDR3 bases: TGTGCCAGCAGCCAGAGGGACAGATCCTACGAGCAGTACTTC.

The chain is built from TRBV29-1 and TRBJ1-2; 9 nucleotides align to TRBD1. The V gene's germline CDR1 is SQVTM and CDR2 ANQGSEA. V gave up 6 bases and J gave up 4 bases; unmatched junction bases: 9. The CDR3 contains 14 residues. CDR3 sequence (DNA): TGCAGCGTCACACCGGGACAGGGCGTCTATGGCTACACCTTC. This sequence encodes CSVTPGQGVYGYTF.

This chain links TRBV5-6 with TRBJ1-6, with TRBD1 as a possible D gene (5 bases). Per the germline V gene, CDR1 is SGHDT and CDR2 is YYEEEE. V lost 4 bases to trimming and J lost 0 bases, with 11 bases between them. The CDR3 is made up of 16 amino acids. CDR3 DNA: TGTGCCAGCAGCGAGGGCGGGGGCTCCTATAATTCACCCCTCCACTTT. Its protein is CASSEGGGSYNSPLHF. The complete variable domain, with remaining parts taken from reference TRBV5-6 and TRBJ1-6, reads DAGVTQSPTHLIKTRGQQVTLRCSPKSGHDTVSWYQQALGQGPQFIFQYYEEEERQRGNFPDRFSGHQFPNYSSELNVNALLLGDSALYLCASSEGGGSYNSPLHFGNGTRLTVT.

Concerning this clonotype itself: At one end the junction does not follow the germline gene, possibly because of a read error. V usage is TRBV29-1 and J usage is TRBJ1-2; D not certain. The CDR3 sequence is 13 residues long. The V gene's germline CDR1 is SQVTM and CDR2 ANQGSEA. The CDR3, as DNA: TGCAGCGCTGAACTGCCGGAAGTCTATGGCTACACCTTC. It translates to CSAELPEVYGYTF.

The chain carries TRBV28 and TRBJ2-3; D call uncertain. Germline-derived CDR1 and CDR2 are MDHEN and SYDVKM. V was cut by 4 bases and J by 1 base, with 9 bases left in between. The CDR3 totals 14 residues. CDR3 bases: TGTGCCAGCAGTTCCCCGCTAGGCACAGATACGCAGTATTTT. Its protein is CASSSPLGTDTQYF.

CDR3 amino acids: CSGGTVGYNEQYF. DNA for the CDR3: TGCAGCGGGGGGACAGTTGGGTACAATGAGCAGTACTTC. The V gene is TRBV29-1, the J gene TRBJ2-5; the match to TRBD1 covers 7 bases. Germline-derived CDR1 and CDR2 are SQVTM and ANQGSEA. The ends lost 7 bases at V and 11 bases at J; junction bases unmatched: 16. There are 13 residues in the CDR3.

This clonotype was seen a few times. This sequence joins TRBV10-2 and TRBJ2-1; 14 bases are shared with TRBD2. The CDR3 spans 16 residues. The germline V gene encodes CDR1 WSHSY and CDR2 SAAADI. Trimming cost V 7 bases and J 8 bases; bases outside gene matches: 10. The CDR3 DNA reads TGCGCCAGCAACCCCTTGACTAGCGGGGGGGCCTATGAGCAGTTCTTC. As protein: CASNPLTSGGAYEQFF.

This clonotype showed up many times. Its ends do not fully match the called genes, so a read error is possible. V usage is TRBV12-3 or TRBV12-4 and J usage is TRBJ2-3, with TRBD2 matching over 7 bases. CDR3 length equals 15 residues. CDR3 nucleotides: TGTGCCAGCAGCTTAGCGGGTTTCCCCACAGATACGCAGTATTTT. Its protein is CASSLAGFPTDTQYF.

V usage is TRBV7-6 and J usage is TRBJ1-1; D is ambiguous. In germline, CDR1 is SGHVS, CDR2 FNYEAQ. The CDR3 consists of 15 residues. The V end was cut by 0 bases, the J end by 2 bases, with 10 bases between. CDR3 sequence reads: CASSLAWVGNTEAFF. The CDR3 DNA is TGTGCCAGCAGCTTAGCGTGGGTTGGTAACACTGAAGCTTTCTTT.

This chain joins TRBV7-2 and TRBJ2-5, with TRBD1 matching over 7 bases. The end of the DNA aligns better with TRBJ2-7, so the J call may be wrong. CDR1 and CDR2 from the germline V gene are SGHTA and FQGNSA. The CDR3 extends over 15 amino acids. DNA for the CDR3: TGTGCCAGCAGCCCAACGACAGGGCCGATCTACGAGCAGTACTTC. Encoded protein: CASSPTTGPIYEQYF.

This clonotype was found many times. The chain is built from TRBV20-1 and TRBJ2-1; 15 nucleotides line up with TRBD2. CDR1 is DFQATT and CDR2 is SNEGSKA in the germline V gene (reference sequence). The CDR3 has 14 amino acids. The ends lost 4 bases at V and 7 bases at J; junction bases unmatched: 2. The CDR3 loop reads CSATGTSGRNEQFF. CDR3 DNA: TGCAGTGCTACAGGGACTAGCGGGAGGAATGAGCAGTTCTTC.

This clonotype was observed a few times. The CDR3 loop reads CASSSRQGVSNEQFF. CDR3 sequence (DNA): TGTGCCAGCAGTTCAAGACAGGGTGTAAGCAATGAGCAGTTCTTC. The gene calls are TRBV12-3 or TRBV12-4 and TRBJ2-1, with TRBD1 matching over 7 bases. The CDR3 extends over 15 amino acids. V lost 4 bases to trimming and J lost 6 bases; unmatched junction nucleotides: 9.

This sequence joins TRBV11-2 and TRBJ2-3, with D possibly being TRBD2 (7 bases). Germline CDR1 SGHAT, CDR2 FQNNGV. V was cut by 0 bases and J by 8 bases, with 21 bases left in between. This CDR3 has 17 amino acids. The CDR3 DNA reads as TGTGCCAGCAGCTTAGATCTCGCCGCGGGGGCCAGTAGTACGCAGTATTTT. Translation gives CASSLDLAAGASSTQYF.

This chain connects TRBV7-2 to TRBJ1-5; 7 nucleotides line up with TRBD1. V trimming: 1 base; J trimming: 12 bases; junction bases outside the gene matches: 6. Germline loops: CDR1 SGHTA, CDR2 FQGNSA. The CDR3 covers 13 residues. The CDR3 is CASSLGWDSHQHF. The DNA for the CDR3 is TGTGCCAGCAGCTTAGGGTGGGACAGCCACCAGCATTTT.

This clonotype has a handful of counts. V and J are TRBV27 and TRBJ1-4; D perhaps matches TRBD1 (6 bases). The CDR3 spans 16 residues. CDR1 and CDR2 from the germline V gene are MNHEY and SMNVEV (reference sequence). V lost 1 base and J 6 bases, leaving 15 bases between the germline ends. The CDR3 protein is CASSLYPGARYEKLFF. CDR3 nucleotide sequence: TGTGCCAGCAGTTTATATCCGGGGGCGCGGTATGAAAAACTGTTTTTT.